This T cell receptor (beta chain) was observed in a study of B cell selection in AIRE deficiency. Study-wide findings and caveats: TCRbeta-only data showed roughly 37% of shared healthy Treg sequences in healthy Tconv. Healthy donors alone shared roughly 32% of 3,500 to 4,000 Treg sequences; patients alone approximately 9.1%.

As concerns this clone: What it binds is unknown.

Germline CDR1 is SGHAT and CDR2 is FQDESV (reference sequence). The CDR3 has 16 residues. The germline V and J ends were trimmed by 3 bases and 0 bases, with 12 bases remaining between them. The repertoire was sequenced with immunoSEQ multiplex PCR; TCRdb's copy has only in-frame clones and lacks some. The sample records about 23,000 clones, roughly 97% being singletons. CD4+CD127+ cells were sorted as the conventional CD4 T cells. The chain combines TRBV11-1 with TRBJ2-1; unclear D gene. The sample taken for sequencing was conventional CD4+ T cells sorted from PBMCs. The sequence came from a human donor with AIRE deficiency. The CDR3: CASSLSLNPSYNEQFF. The CDR3 bases are TGTGCCAGCAGCTTGAGCCTCAATCCCTCCTACAATGAGCAGTTCTTC.